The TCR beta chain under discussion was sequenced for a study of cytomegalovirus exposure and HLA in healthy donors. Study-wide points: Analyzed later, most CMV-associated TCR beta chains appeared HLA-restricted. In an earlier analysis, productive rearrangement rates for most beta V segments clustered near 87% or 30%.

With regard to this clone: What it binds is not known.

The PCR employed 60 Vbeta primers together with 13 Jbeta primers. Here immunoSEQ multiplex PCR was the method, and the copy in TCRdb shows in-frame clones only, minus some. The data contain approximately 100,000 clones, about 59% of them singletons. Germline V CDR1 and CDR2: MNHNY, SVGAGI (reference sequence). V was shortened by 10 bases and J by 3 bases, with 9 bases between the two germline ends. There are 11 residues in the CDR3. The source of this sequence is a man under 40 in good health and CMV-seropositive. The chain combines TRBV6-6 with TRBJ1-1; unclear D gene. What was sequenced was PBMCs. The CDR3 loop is CATRPDTEAFF. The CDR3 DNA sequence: TGTGCCACCCGTCCGGACACTGAAGCTTTCTTT.